The 10 T cell receptor beta chains given below trace back to one sample, sequenced in a study of blood T cell repertoires in COVID-19. This table comes from immunoSEQ multiplex PCR, and its TCRdb copy is limited to in-frame clones, with some not included. The table includes about 260,000 clones, about 89% detected once. Source material: peripheral blood. The origin of the receptors is a middle-aged man who had recovered from COVID-19.

This chain joins TRBV5-1 and TRBJ2-1; 12 bases map to TRBD2. The CDR3 runs to 15 residues. Germline V CDR1 and CDR2: SGHRS, YFSETQ. With V trimmed by 5 bases and J by 6 bases, 6 bases remained unmatched. CDR3 nucleotides: TGCGCCAGCAGTTTACTAGCGGGAGGCAGCAATGAGCAGTTCTTC. This codes for CASSLLAGGSNEQFF.

This clone was observed at least ten times. In the same sample, other DNA sequences code for this CDR3. The V gene is TRBV11-3, the J gene TRBJ1-3; 10 nucleotides align to TRBD1. V dropped 5 bases and J dropped 4; count of bases not matched to a gene: 5. The V gene's germline CDR1 is SGHNT and CDR2 YENEEA. This CDR3 comprises 15 residues. The CDR3 DNA is TGTGCCAGCAGCCCGGGACAGGGGCCCGGAAACACCATATATTTT. It specifies CASSPGQGPGNTIYF. The whole variable domain, filled in from reference TRBV11-3 and TRBJ1-3, reads EAGVVQSPRYKIIEKKQPVAFWCNPISGHNTLYWYLQNLGQGPELLIRYENEEAVDDSQLPKDRFSAERLKGVDSTLKIQPAELGDSAVYLCASSPGQGPGNTIYFGEGSWLTVV.

The chain carries TRBV30 and TRBJ1-2; TRBD1 is a possible D gene (6 bases). This CDR3 spans 14 amino acids. The V gene lost 7 bases and the J gene lost 0 bases, with 15 bases spanning the gap. Germline V gene lookup returns CDR1 GTSNPN and CDR2 SVGIG (reference sequence). The CDR3 protein is CASKYRATNYGYTF. Here the CDR3 DNA reads TGTGCCTCCAAATACAGGGCTACTAACTATGGCTACACCTTC.

The rearrangement joins TRBV18 to TRBJ1-4, with 7 bases fitting TRBD1. The germline CDR1 and CDR2 sequences are KGHSH and LQKENI. This CDR3 comprises 16 residues. V gave up 2 bases and J gave up 8 bases; unmatched junction bases: 11. The CDR3 DNA sequence: TGTGCCAGCTCACCATCCCTGGCAGGGGGGCGCGAAAAACTGTTTTTT. Amino acid sequence: CASSPSLAGGREKLFF.

This clone was recorded once. In DNA, the CDR3 is TGTGCCAGCAGCCAAGTCGGGGGAAGGTATAATTCACCCCTCCACTTT. This encodes CASSQVGGRYNSPLHF. The gene calls are TRBV3-1 (or the pseudogene TRBV3-2) and TRBJ1-6, with D possibly being TRBD1 (5 bases). Trimming left V 1 base short and J 4 bases short, with 11 bases between. Germline V gives CDR1 LGHDT, CDR2 YNNKEL (reference sequence). CDR3 size: 16 residues.

The CDR3 loop is CASSYSTSGVEYEQYF. CDR3 sequence (DNA): TGTGCCAGCAGTTACTCGACTAGCGGGGTAGAGTACGAGCAGTACTTC. The chain recombines TRBV6-5 with TRBJ2-7, with TRBD2 matching 11 bases. This CDR3 region has 16 residues. The ends lost 0 bases at V and 4 bases at J; junction bases unmatched: 5. Germline loops: CDR1 MNHEY, CDR2 SVGAGI.

The CDR3 protein is CASREGGPIDTQYF. The CDR3 coding sequence is TGTGCCAGTAGGGAGGGGGGGCCGATTGATACGCAGTATTTT. The rearrangement uses TRBV19 and TRBJ2-3, with a possible D match to TRBD2 (7 bases). Germline CDR1 LNHDA, CDR2 SQIVND (reference sequence). Trimming removed 6 bases at V and 6 bases at J, with 16 bases between. The CDR3 totals 14 residues.

Turning to this clone: The same CDR3 also results from other DNA sequences found in this sample. The chain recombines TRBV9 with TRBJ1-2; D gene ambiguous. V was cut by 0 bases and J by 2 bases, with 8 bases left in between. The CDR3 spans 14 residues. Germline-derived CDR1 and CDR2 are SGDLS and YYNGEE. CDR3 in DNA: TGTGCCAGCAGCGTAGGAGGCGGGAACTATGGCTACACCTTC. Translation: CASSVGGGNYGYTF.

The V call is TRBV11-2, the J call TRBJ2-7; D is unresolved. The CDR3 loop spans 12 amino acids. Germline V gene lookup returns CDR1 SGHAT and CDR2 FQNNGV. V was clipped by 8 bases and J by 4 bases, with 12 bases between them. In nucleotides, the CDR3 is TGTGCCAGCGGAGTGCGCCCATACGAGCAGTACTTC. It codes for CASGVRPYEQYF.

The chain has TRBV2 and TRBJ2-1, with D possibly TRBD2 on 5 matching bases. This CDR3 has 13 residues. Deletions cut 2 bases from V and 7 bases from J, with 9 bases between. Germline V gives CDR1 SNHLY, CDR2 FYNNEI. The DNA for the CDR3 is TGTGCCAGCAGTGAAATTCGGGGTAATGAGCAGTTCTTC. Residues: CASSEIRGNEQFF.